The rows below give T cell receptor beta chains drawn from one sample of a study of early T cells in non-severe SARS-CoV-2 infection. MiXCR, applied by TCRdb to the 5' RACE reads, yields one record per CDR3 protein. Counted here are some 22,000 distinct CDR3 sequences, 4% occurring once; the ten biggest clones make up about 1.5%. Specimen: whole blood. The receptor set was obtained from an adult who was a healthcare worker with PCR-confirmed SARS-CoV-2 infection or an uninfected control (not recorded which). Both conserved end residues are part of each CDR3. The D gene is left open where the match is weak. The size field is filled for only some rows; it gives once, few, many or a size class.

D	V	size	J	CDR3	DNA
TRBD2	TRBV20-1	many	TRBJ2-3	CSARVAGQFAQYF	TGCAGTGCTAGAGTAGCGGGCCAGTTTGCGCAGTATTTT
NA	TRBV19	few	TRBJ2-3	CASRSADTQYF	TGTGCCAGTAGGTCCGCAGATACGCAGTATTTT
TRBD2	TRBV5-4	many	TRBJ2-3	CASSLLLAGGPGTQYF	TGTGCCAGCAGCTTGTTACTAGCGGGGGGTCCCGGCACGCAGTATTTT
NA	TRBV20-1	medium-sized	TRBJ1-2	CSARTAVNYGYTF	TGCAGTGCACGGACAGCCGTTAACTATGGCTACACCTTC
NA	TRBV11-2	many	TRBJ1-1	CASSFTRDTEAFF	TGTGCCAGCAGCTTCACTAGGGACACTGAAGCTTTCTTT
NA	TRBV6-6	many	TRBJ2-7	CASSPRTVSYEQYF	TGTGCCAGCAGCCCCCGAACAGTCTCCTACGAGCAGTACTTC
TRBD1	TRBV6-1	medium-sized	TRBJ2-5	CASSSGQGGRETQYF	TGTGCCAGCAGTTCAGGACAGGGCGGACGAGAGACCCAGTACTTC
NA	TRBV5-1	medium-sized	TRBJ2-7	CASSLAGGSTYEQYF	TGCGCCAGCAGCTTGGCAGGAGGATCCACCTACGAGCAGTACTTC
NA	TRBV6-2/TRBV6-3	many	TRBJ2-5	CASSYTQVQETQYF	TGTGCCAGCAGTTATACCCAGGTTCAAGAGACCCAGTACTTC
NA	TRBV18	few	TRBJ1-1	CASSAPERARAFF	TGTGCCAGCTCTGCCCCCGAACGGGCTCGGGCTTTCTTT
TRBD2	TRBV3-1	many	TRBJ2-1	CASSQTSGDNEQFF	TGTGCCAGCAGCCAAACTAGCGGGGACAATGAGCAGTTCTTC
NA	TRBV9	few	TRBJ1-1	CASSVDPGADVTLNTEAFF	TGTGCCAGCAGCGTAGATCCTGGGGCAGATGTTACGTTGAACACTGAAGCTTTCTTT
TRBD1	TRBV19	medium-sized	TRBJ2-2	CASTQTGENTGELFF	TGTGCCAGTACCCAGACAGGGGAGAACACCGGGGAGCTGTTTTTT
TRBD1	TRBV29-1	few	TRBJ1-3	CSVVTGAGNTIYF	TGCAGCGTTGTGACAGGGGCTGGAAACACCATATATTTT
NA	TRBV18	many	TRBJ1-2	CASSPDAGTLGLYTF	TGTGCCAGCTCACCTGACGCCGGGACGTTAGGGCTCTACACCTTC
TRBD1	TRBV20-1	many	TRBJ1-1	CSARDWDRGGTEAFF	TGCAGTGCTAGAGACTGGGACAGGGGGGGCACTGAAGCTTTCTTT
NA	TRBV3-1	many	TRBJ1-1	CASSQSLPENTEAFF	TGTGCCAGCAGCCAGTCCTTACCCGAGAACACTGAAGCTTTCTTT
NA	TRBV6-1	many	TRBJ2-7	CASSEDPPYMSSYEQYF	TGTGCCAGCAGTGAAGATCCGCCGTATATGAGTTCCTACGAGCAGTACTTC
NA	TRBV11-2	many	TRBJ1-1	CASSSQGYTEAFF	TGTGCCAGCAGCTCCCAGGGGTACACTGAAGCTTTCTTT
NA	TRBV7-3	many	TRBJ2-2	CASSLNAYGELFF	TGTGCCAGCAGCTTAAACGCTTACGGGGAGCTGTTTTTT
NA	TRBV6-2/TRBV6-3	many	TRBJ2-2	CASRMDPGARELFF	TGTGCCTCACGGATGGACCCAGGAGCGAGGGAGCTGTTTTTT
NA	TRBV5-8	many	TRBJ1-4	CASSRTAEKLFF	TGTGCCAGCAGCCGGACAGCCGAAAAACTGTTTTTT
NA	TRBV12-3/TRBV12-4	few	TRBJ1-1	CASTSVRNTEAFF	TGTGCCAGCACTTCAGTTAGGAACACTGAAGCTTTCTTT
NA	TRBV7-6	many	TRBJ2-3	CASSSSGTSTDTQYF	TGTGCCAGCAGCTCCTCGGGTACTAGCACAGATACGCAGTATTTT
NA	TRBV6-5	few	TRBJ2-6	CASSPTTGQWGANVLTF	TGTGCCAGCAGCCCCACGACTGGCCAGTGGGGGGCCAACGTCCTGACTTTC
NA	TRBV11-2	many	TRBJ2-5	CASSWDLAETQYF	TGTGCCAGCAGCTGGGACCTTGCTGAGACCCAGTACTTC
TRBD1	TRBV7-9	many	TRBJ2-5	CASSLGTGQETQYF	TGTGCCAGCAGCTTAGGGACAGGCCAAGAGACCCAGTACTTC
TRBD2	TRBV7-2	many	TRBJ2-1	CASSPWGEGNEQFF	TGTGCCAGCAGCCCCTGGGGGGAGGGCAATGAGCAGTTCTTC
TRBD2	TRBV11-2	many	TRBJ2-2	CASSKLAGNTGELFF	TGTGCCAGCAGCAAATTAGCGGGGAACACCGGGGAGCTGTTTTTT
NA	TRBV29-1	many	TRBJ1-2	CSVGHTTYGYTF	TGCAGCGTTGGACACACGACCTATGGCTACACCTTC
NA	TRBV4-3	NA	TRBJ2-1	CASSQELASRLFASYNEQFF	TGCGCCAGCAGCCAAGAGCTGGCCAGCAGGCTCTTCGCTTCCTACAATGAGCAGTTCTTC
TRBD2	TRBV12-3/TRBV12-4	many	TRBJ2-1	CASSKSGDEQFF	TGTGCCAGCAGCAAAAGCGGGGATGAGCAGTTCTTC
NA	TRBV6-5	many	TRBJ1-1	CASSYDTVQAFF	TGTGCCAGCAGTTACGACACGGTTCAAGCTTTCTTT
TRBD2	TRBV29-1	medium-sized	TRBJ2-5	CSVPGMGGETQYF	TGCAGCGTTCCCGGGATGGGAGGGGAGACCCAGTACTTC
NA	TRBV6-1	NA	TRBJ2-4	CASSPRGGRDIQYF	TGTGCCAGCAGCCCTAGGGGGGGTCGTGACATTCAGTACTTC
TRBD2	TRBV14	NA	TRBJ2-1	CASSRSRASGGNEQFF	TGTGCCAGCAGCCGATCGCGGGCTAGCGGGGGGAATGAGCAGTTCTTC
NA	TRBV11-2	many	TRBJ2-3	CASSLRASTDTQYF	TGTGCCAGCAGCTTAAGGGCTAGCACAGATACGCAGTATTTT
NA	TRBV7-2	many	TRBJ2-5	CASSLARQSETQYF	TGTGCCAGCAGCTTAGCCCGACAGTCCGAGACCCAGTACTTC
NA	TRBV11-2	many	TRBJ2-5	CASSLGARETQYF	TGTGCCAGCAGCCTGGGGGCGAGAGAGACCCAGTACTTC